This T cell receptor (beta chain) derives from a study of beta chain features in type 1 diabetes. Expressed TCRB transcripts were sequenced after all isolated RNA was converted to cDNA. The repertoire was sequenced with immunoSEQ multiplex PCR; TCRdb's copy has only in-frame clones and lacks some. The sample yields nearly 700,000 clones, around an eighth seen once. Study-wide points: The question of HLA type influencing TCRB rearrangement was one that remained unresolved here. Insertion counts at VDJ junctions were lower in type 1 diabetes patients, who also showed more deletions there. Type 1 diabetes patients showed a moderate but significant shortening of TCRB CDR3s in all four CD4+ subsets.

This clone turned up a few times. The antigen is unknown. Per donor, one heparinised blood draw averaged about 116 mL. Germline-derived CDR1 and CDR2 are MGHRA and YSYEKL. The CDR3 has 13 residues. Trimming took 0 bases from V and 5 from J, leaving 7 bases between them. J is TRBJ1-2 and V is TRBV4-1, with D hard to call. Material for sequencing was naive CD4+ T cells from blood. The source of this sequence is a man between 18 and 35 years old with type 1 diabetes. The CDR3: CASSQEVLYGYTF. The CDR3 DNA reads as TGCGCCAGCAGCCAAGAGGTGCTATATGGCTACACCTTC.